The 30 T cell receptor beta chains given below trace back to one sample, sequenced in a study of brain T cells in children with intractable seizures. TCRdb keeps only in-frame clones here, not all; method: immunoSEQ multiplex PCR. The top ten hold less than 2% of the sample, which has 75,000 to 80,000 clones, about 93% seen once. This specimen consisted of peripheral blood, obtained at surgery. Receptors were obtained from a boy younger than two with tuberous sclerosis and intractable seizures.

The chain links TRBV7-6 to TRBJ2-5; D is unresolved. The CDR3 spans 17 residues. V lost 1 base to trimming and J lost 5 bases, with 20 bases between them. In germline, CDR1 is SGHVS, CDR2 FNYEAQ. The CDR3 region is CASSLVPPDTKGETQYF. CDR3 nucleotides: TGTGCCAGCAGCTTAGTTCCCCCAGACACGAAGGGTGAGACCCAGTACTTC.

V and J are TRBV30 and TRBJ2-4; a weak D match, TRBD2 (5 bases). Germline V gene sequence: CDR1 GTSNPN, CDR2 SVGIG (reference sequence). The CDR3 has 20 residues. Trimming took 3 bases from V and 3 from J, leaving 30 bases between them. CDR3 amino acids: CAWSGLDWAGPPRYKNIQYF. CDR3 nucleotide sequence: TGTGCCTGGAGCGGATTGGATTGGGCGGGTCCGCCCCGCTACAAAAACATTCAGTACTTC. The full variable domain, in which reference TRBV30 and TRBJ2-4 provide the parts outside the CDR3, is SQTIHQWPATLVQPVGSPLSLECTVEGTSNPNLYWYRQAAGRGLQLLFYSVGIGQISSEVPQNLSASRPQDRQFILSSKKLLLSDSGFYLCAWSGLDWAGPPRYKNIQYFGAGTRLSVL.

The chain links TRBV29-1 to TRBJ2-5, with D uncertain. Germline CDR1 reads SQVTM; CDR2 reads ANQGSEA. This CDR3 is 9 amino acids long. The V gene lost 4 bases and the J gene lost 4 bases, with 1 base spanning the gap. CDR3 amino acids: CSVGETQYF. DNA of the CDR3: TGCAGCGTTGGAGAGACCCAGTACTTC.

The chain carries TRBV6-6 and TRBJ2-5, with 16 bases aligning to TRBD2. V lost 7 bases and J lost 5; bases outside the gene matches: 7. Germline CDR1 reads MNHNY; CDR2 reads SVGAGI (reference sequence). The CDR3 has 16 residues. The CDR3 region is CASTGLAGGLGETQYF. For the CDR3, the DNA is TGTGCCAGCACGGGACTAGCGGGGGGGCTTGGTGAGACCCAGTACTTC.

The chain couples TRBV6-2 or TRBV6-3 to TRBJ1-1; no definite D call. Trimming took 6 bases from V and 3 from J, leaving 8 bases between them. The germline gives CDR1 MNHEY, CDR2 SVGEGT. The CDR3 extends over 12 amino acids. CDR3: CASSRVDTEAFF. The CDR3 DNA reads TGTGCCAGCAGCCGGGTCGACACTGAAGCTTTCTTT.

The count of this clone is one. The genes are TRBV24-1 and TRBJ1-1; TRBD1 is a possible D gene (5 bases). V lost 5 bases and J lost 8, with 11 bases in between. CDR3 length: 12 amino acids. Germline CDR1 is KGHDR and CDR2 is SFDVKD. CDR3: CATSADSGEAFF. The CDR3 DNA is TGTGCCACCAGTGCTGATTCAGGGGAAGCTTTCTTT.

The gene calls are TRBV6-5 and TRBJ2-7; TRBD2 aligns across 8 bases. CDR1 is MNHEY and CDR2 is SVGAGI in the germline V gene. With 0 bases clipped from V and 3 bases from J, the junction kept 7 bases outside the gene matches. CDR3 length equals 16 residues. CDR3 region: CASSYSVLADLYEQYF. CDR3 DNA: TGTGCCAGCAGTTACTCAGTACTAGCGGATCTCTACGAGCAGTACTTC.

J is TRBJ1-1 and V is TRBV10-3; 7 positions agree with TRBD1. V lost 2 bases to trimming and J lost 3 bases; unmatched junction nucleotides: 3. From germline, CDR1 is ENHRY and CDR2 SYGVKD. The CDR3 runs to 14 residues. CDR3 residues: CAISEIDRDTEAFF. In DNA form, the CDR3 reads TGTGCCATCAGTGAGATAGACAGGGACACTGAAGCTTTCTTT.

The CDR3 region has the DNA TGTGCCAGCAGCGGACAGGGGAACACTGAAGCTTTCTTT. This sequence encodes CASSGQGNTEAFF. The gene calls are TRBV9 and TRBJ1-1; 7 bases match TRBD1. The trim removed 3 bases at V and 1 base at J, leaving 0 bases unmatched. The V gene's germline CDR1 is SGDLS and CDR2 YYNGEE. This CDR3 is built from 13 residues.

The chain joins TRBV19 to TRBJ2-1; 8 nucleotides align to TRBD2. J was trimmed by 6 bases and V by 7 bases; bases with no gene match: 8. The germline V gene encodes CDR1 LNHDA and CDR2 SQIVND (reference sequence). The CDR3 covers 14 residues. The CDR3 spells CASKGLAGLNEQFF. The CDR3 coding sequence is TGTGCCAGTAAGGGGCTAGCGGGTCTCAATGAGCAGTTCTTC.

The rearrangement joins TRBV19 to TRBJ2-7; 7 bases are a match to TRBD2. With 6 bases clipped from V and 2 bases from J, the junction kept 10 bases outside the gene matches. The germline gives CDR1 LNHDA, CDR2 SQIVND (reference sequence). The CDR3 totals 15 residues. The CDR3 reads CASRQFGLETYEQYF. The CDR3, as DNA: TGTGCCAGTAGACAATTCGGACTAGAGACCTACGAGCAGTACTTC.

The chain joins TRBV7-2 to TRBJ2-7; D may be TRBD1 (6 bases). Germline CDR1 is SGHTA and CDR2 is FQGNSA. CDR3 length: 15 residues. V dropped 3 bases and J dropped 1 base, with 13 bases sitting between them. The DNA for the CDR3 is TGTGCCAGCAGCTTGACTCAGGGGAGATCCTACGAGCAGTACTTC. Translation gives CASSLTQGRSYEQYF.

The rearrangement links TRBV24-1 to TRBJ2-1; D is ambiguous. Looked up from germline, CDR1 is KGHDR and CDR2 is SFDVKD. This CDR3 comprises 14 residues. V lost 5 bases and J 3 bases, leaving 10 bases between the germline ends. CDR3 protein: CATSAAGDYNEQFF. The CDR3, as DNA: TGTGCCACCAGTGCGGCAGGAGACTACAATGAGCAGTTCTTC.

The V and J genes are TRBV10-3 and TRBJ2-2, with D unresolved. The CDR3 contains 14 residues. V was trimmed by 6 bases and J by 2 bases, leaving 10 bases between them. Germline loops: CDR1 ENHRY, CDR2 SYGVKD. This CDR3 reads CAISQGPNTGELFF. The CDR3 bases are TGTGCCATCAGCCAAGGCCCAAACACCGGGGAGCTGTTTTTT.

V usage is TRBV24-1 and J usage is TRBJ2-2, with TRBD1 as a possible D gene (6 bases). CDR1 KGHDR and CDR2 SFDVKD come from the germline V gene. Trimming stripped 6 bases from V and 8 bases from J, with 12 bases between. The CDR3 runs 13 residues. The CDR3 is CATSNRVGGELFF. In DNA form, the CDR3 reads TGTGCCACCAGTAACAGGGTAGGAGGGGAGCTGTTTTTT.

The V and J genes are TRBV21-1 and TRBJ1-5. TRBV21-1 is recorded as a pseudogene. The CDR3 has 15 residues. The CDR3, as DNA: TGTGCCAGCAGCAAAATTCGCAGAGCCAATCAGCCCCAGCATTTT. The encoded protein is CASSKIRRANQPQHF.

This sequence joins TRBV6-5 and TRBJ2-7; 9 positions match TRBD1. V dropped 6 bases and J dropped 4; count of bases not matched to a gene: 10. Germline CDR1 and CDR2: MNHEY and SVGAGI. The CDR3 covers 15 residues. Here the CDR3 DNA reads TGTGCCAGCAGAGACGGGACAGGGAAAGGGTACGAGCAGTACTTC. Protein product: CASRDGTGKGYEQYF.

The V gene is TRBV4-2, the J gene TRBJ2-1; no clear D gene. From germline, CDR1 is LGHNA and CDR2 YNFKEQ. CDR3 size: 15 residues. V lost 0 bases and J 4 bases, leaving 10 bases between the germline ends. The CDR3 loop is CASSQENPAYNEQFF. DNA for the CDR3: TGTGCCAGCAGCCAAGAGAATCCGGCGTACAATGAGCAGTTCTTC.

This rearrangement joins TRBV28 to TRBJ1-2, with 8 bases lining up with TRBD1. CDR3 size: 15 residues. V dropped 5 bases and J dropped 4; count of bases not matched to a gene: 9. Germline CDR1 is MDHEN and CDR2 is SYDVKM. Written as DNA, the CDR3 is TGTGCCAGCAGTCCCTCGGGACAGGACACCTATGGCTACACCTTC. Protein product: CASSPSGQDTYGYTF.

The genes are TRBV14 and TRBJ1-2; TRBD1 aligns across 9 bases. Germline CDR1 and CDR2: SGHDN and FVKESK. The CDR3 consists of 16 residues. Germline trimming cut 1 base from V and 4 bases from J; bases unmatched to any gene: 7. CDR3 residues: CASSQVEDRGLYGYTF. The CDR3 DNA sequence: TGTGCCAGCAGCCAAGTCGAGGACAGGGGACTCTATGGCTACACCTTC.

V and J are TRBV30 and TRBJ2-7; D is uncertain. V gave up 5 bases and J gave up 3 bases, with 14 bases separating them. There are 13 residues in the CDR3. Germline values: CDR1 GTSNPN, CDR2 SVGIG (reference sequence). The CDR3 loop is CAWQRVGLYEQYF. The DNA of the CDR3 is TGTGCCTGGCAGCGCGTAGGTCTCTACGAGCAGTACTTC. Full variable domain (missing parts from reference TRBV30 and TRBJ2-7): SQTIHQWPATLVQPVGSPLSLECTVEGTSNPNLYWYRQAAGRGLQLLFYSVGIGQISSEVPQNLSASRPQDRQFILSSKKLLLSDSGFYLCAWQRVGLYEQYFGPGTRLTVT.

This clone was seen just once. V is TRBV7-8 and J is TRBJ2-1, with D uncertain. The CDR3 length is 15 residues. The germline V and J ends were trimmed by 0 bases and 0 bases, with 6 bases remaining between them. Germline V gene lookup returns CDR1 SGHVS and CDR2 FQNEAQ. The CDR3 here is CASSLAHVSYNEQFF. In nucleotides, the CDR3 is TGTGCCAGCAGCTTAGCTCATGTCTCCTACAATGAGCAGTTCTTC.

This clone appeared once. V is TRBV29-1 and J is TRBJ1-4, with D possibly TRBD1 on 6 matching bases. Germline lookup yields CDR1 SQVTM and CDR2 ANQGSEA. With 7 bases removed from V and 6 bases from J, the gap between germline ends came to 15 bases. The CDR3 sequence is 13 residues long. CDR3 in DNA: TGCAGCGCTGACGGGGGCATAGATGAAAAACTGTTTTTT. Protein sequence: CSADGGIDEKLFF. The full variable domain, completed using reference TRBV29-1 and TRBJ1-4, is SAVISQKPSRDICQRGTSLTIQCQVDSQVTMMFWYRQQPGQSLTLIATANQGSEATYESGFVIDKFPISRPNLTFSTLTVSNMSPEDSSIYLCSADGGIDEKLFFGSGTQLSVL.

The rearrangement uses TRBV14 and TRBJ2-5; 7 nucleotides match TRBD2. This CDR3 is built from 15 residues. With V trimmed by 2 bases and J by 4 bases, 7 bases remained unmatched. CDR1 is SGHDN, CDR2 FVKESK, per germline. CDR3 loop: CASSQRDYGPETQYF. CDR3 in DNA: TGTGCCAGCAGCCAACGGGACTATGGACCAGAGACCCAGTACTTC. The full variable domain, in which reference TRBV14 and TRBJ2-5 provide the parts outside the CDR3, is EAGVTQFPSHSVIEKGQTVTLRCDPISGHDNLYWYRRVMGKEIKFLLHFVKESKQDESGMPNNRFLAERTGGTYSTLKVQPAELEDSGVYFCASSQRDYGPETQYFGPGTRLLVL.

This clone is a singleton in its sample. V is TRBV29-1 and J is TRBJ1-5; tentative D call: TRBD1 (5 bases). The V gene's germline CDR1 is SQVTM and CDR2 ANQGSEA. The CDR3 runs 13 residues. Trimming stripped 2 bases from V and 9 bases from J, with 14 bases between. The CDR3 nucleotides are TGCAGCGTTGAATATGGGAGCCAGGGGCCCCAGCATTTT. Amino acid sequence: CSVEYGSQGPQHF.

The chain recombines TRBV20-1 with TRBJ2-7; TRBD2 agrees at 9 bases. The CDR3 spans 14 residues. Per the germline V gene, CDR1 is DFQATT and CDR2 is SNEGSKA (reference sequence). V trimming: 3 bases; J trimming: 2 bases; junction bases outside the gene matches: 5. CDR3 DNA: TGCAGTGCTAGTCGGCGGGAGGGGACCTACGAGCAGTACTTC. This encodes CSASRREGTYEQYF.

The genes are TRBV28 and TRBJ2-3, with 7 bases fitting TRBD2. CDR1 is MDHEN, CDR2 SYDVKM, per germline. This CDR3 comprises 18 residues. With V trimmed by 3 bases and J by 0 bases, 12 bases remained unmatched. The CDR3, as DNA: TGTGCCAGCAGTTTCGGTTGGCGGGAGTATACTAGCACAGATACGCAGTATTTT. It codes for CASSFGWREYTSTDTQYF. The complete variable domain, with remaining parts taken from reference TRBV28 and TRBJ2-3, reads DVKVTQSSRYLVKRTGEKVFLECVQDMDHENMFWYRQDPGLGLRLIYFSYDVKMKEKGDIPEGYSVSREKKERFSLILESASTNQTSMYLCASSFGWREYTSTDTQYFGPGTRLTVL.

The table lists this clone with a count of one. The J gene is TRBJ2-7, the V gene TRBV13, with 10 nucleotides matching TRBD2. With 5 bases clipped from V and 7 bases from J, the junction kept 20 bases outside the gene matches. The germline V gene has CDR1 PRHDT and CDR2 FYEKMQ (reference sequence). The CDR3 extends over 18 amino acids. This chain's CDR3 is CASSLQTPETSGSEEQYF. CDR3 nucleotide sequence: TGTGCCAGCAGCCTACAAACCCCAGAGACTAGCGGGTCCGAGGAGCAGTACTTC.

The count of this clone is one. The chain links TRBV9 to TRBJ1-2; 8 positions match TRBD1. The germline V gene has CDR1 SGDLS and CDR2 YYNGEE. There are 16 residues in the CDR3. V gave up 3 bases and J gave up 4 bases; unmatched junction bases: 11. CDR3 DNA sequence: TGTGCCAGCAGCGATTCGATCGACAGGGGCACCTATGGCTACACCTTC. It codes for CASSDSIDRGTYGYTF. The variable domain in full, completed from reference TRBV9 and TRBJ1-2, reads DSGVTQTPKHLITATGQRVTLRCSPRSGDLSVYWYQQSLDQGLQFLIQYYNGEERAKGNILERFSAQQFPDLHSELNLSSLELGDSALYFCASSDSIDRGTYGYTFGSGTRLTVV.

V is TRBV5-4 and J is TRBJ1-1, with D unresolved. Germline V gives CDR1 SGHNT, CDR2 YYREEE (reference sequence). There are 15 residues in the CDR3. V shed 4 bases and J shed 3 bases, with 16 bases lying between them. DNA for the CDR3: TGTGCCAGCAGCCATGGCGGCCTTGAATACACTGAAGCTTTCTTT. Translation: CASSHGGLEYTEAFF.